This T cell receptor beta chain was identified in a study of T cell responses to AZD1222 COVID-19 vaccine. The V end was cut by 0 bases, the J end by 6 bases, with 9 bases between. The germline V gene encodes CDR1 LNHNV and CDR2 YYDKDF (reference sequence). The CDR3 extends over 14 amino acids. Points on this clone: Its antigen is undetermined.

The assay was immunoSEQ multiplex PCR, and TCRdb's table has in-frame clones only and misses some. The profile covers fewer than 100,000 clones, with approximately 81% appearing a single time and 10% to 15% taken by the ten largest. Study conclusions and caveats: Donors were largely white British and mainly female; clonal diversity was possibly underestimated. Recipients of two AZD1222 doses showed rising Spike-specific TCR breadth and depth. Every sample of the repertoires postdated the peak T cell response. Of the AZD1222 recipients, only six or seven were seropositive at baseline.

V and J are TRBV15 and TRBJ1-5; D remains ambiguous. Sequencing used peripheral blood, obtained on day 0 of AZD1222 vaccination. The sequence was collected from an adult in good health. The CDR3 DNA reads TGTGCCACCAGCAGAGACCGTCATTTTCAGCCCCAGCATTTT. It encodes CATSRDRHFQPQHF.